A single T cell receptor beta chain is shown here with its context. The antigen is not known. This sample was taken from a study of CD8+ T cells in alopecia areata. Treatment denoted: oral pan-JAK inhibitor, 5-10 mg twice daily. The CDR3 extends over 14 amino acids. The germline V and J ends were trimmed by 2 bases and 4 bases, with 8 bases remaining between them. Germline-derived CDR1 and CDR2 are MGHRA and YSYEKL. Extraction of RNA preceded its reverse transcription into cDNA, which served as the sequencing template. Method: immunoSEQ multiplex PCR; TCRdb's copy keeps in-frame clones and lacks some. The table includes under 250,000 clones, approximately 57% detected once. Study-wide results and caveats: Scalp clonality, together with expanded CD8+ clones among the top 100, fell significantly with tofacitinib.

This chain links TRBV4-1 with TRBJ1-4; D gene uncertain. This TCR derives from a human donor with alopecia areata. The specimen was CD4+ T cells sorted from blood, collected at week 4, from a patient treated with tofacitinib. The CDR3 DNA follows: TGCGCCAGCAGCCAACTACAGAATAATGAAAAACTGTTTTTT. It is translated as CASSQLQNNEKLFF.